This TCR beta chain derives from a study of blood T cells in healthy people across ages. Study-level results: A roughly linear age-dependent decrease characterized TCR beta diversity per million T cells.

Combining a sample-barcoded 5' primer with a J-beta primer mix, a second PCR ran for about 6 to 12 cycles. All cDNA molecules were each tagged by a template-switch adaptor with 12 random nucleotides. TCRdb reanalysed the 5' RACE reads using MiXCR and keeps one entry per CDR3 protein. The sample consists of around 990,000 distinct CDR3 sequences, approximately 25% of them appearing once. V dropped 0 bases and J dropped 0 bases, with 8 bases sitting between them. The CDR3 extends over 15 amino acids. In germline, CDR1 is SGDLS, CDR2 YYNGEE. In its sample, this clonotype was seen once. The antigen remains undetermined. The data were also submitted as part of a second study, on T cells of mothers and their children. From that paper: All RNA that had been extracted was used for cDNA synthesis at approximately 1.5 ug per 15 ul. Maternal samples each gave over 9.5 million TCR beta CDR3 reads, and child samples several million each.

The rearrangement uses TRBV9 and TRBJ2-3; no definite D call. The TCR comes from a girl aged 2 to 10 in good health. Sequencing was done on a sample of blood. The CDR3 bases are TGTGCCAGCAGCGTAGGGCCAGCTAGCACAGATACGCAGTATTTT. Residues: CASSVGPASTDTQYF.